These T cell receptor beta chains were read from a single sample in a study of cytomegalovirus exposure and HLA in healthy donors. Only in-frame clones appear in the TCRdb table, and some are missing; sequencing was by immunoSEQ multiplex PCR. The data contain 160,000 or so clones, 60% to 80% of them seen just once; the ten biggest clones take up more than 9.5%. Specimen: PBMCs. The receptors shown here come from a man between 18 and 35 years old in good health and CMV-seropositive. Both conserved end residues are part of each CDR3. A D gene is named only where the DNA matches it firmly. The listing skips clone size in some rows; elsewhere it reads once, few, many or a size class.

d_call clone_size j_call v_call cdr3_aa cdr3_nt
TRBD2 few TRBJ2-1 TRBV6-6 CASSYPLRLAGGEQFF TGTGCCAGCAGTTACCCCTTGAGGCTAGCGGGGGGTGAGCAGTTCTTC
TRBD2 few TRBJ2-2 TRBV18 CASSPRRETFGELFF TGTGCCAGCTCCCCCCGGCGGGAGACCTTCGGGGAGCTGTTTTTT
- - TRBJ1-2 TRBV4-1 CASSQVVQGTGYTF TGCGCCAGCAGCCAAGTTGTACAGGGCACTGGCTACACCTTC
- - TRBJ1-5 TRBV30 CAWSTRGGNQPQHF TGTGCCTGGAGTACTCGGGGGGGCAATCAGCCCCAGCATTTT
TRBD1 once TRBJ2-7 TRBV5-1 CASSFGQQGVYEQYF TGCGCCAGCAGCTTTGGCCAACAGGGGGTCTACGAGCAGTACTTC
- - TRBJ1-2 TRBV7-2 CASSLTFRGGYTF TGTGCCAGCAGCTTAACCTTCCGCGGCGGCTACACCTTC
TRBD2 - TRBJ2-7 TRBV27 CASSLSGYLAGVYEQYF TGTGCCAGCAGTTTATCGGGGTACCTAGCGGGGGTCTACGAGCAGTACTTC
- - TRBJ1-1 TRBV7-9 CASSLGTGLTEAFF TGTGCCAGCAGCTTAGGGACTGGGCTCACTGAAGCTTTCTTT
TRBD1 - TRBJ1-2 TRBV9 CASSGLGGREDNYGYTF TGTGCCAGCAGCGGATTAGGGGGCAGAGAGGACAACTATGGCTACACCTTC
TRBD1 - TRBJ2-1 TRBV11-3 CASSLGQGRPGEQFF TGTGCCAGCAGCTTGGGACAGGGACGTCCGGGTGAGCAGTTCTTC
- - TRBJ1-5 TRBV7-8 CASSLGAGQDQPQHF TGTGCCAGCAGCTTAGGAGCGGGGCAAGATCAGCCCCAGCATTTT
- - TRBJ1-5 TRBV7-8 CASAGRWGPNQPQHF TGTGCCAGCGCTGGGCGTTGGGGGCCTAATCAGCCCCAGCATTTT
TRBD1 - TRBJ1-2 TRBV7-9 CASSSDRAGYGYTF TGTGCCAGCAGCTCGGACAGGGCTGGCTATGGCTACACCTTC
- few TRBJ1-5 TRBV5-6 CASSPGVGQPQHF TGTGCCAGCAGCCCAGGGGTAGGGCAGCCCCAGCATTTT
TRBD1 - TRBJ2-2 TRBV10-3 CAISEFRQGDTGELFF TGTGCCATCAGTGAGTTTCGACAGGGAGACACCGGGGAGCTGTTTTTT
TRBD1 - TRBJ2-7 TRBV6-1 CASSRDRTYEQYF TGTGCCAGCAGCCGGGACAGGACCTACGAGCAGTACTTC
TRBD2 - TRBJ2-7 TRBV5-6 CASSLERGLIPYEQYF TGTGCCAGCAGCTTGGAGCGGGGGCTTATTCCCTACGAGCAGTACTTC
TRBD1 - TRBJ2-7 TRBV6-5 CASSSRDRGLGVQYF TGTGCCAGCAGTTCCCGGGACAGGGGTTTAGGAGTGCAGTACTTC
TRBD2 - TRBJ2-1 TRBV5-8 CASSRYGLAGGHNEQFF TGTGCCAGCAGCCGTTACGGACTAGCGGGGGGGCACAATGAGCAGTTCTTC
TRBD1 - TRBJ1-1 TRBV7-3 CASSLPSGTGGTEAFF TGTGCCAGCAGCCTACCCTCCGGGACAGGGGGCACTGAAGCTTTCTTT
TRBD1 - TRBJ1-1 TRBV18 CASSSTGDGTEAFF TGTGCCAGCTCAAGCACAGGGGATGGGACTGAAGCTTTCTTT
TRBD2 - TRBJ2-3 TRBV6-4 CASSDSPAGGTDTQYF TGTGCCAGCAGTGACTCACCAGCGGGAGGCACAGATACGCAGTATTTT
- - TRBJ2-7 TRBV6-4 CASSEIGLSIYEQYF TGTGCCAGCAGTGAAATTGGACTTTCCATCTACGAGCAGTACTTC
- - TRBJ1-6 TRBV6-5 CASRGGLNYNSPLHF TGTGCCAGCAGGGGCGGACTAAACTATAATTCACCCCTCCACTTT
- - TRBJ2-1 TRBV25-1 CASASTGPMVDEQFF TGTGCCAGCGCCTCGACAGGCCCCATGGTCGATGAGCAGTTCTTC
TRBD1 - TRBJ2-7 TRBV27 CASNGRTGAHEQYF TGTGCCAGCAATGGAAGGACAGGGGCCCACGAGCAGTACTTC
- - TRBJ2-7 TRBV19 CASREIGGAPSYEQYF TGTGCCAGTAGGGAGATAGGTGGAGCACCCTCCTACGAGCAGTACTTC
TRBD1 - TRBJ2-7 TRBV14 CASSQGQGDEQYF TGTGCCAGCAGCCAAGGACAGGGGGACGAGCAGTACTTC
TRBD1 - TRBJ2-1 TRBV11-3 CASSPGQGPYNEQFF TGTGCCAGCAGCCCCGGACAGGGACCCTACAATGAGCAGTTCTTC
TRBD1 - TRBJ2-1 TRBV19 CASSFGTASSYNEQFF TGTGCCAGTTCCTTCGGGACAGCCTCCTCCTACAATGAGCAGTTCTTC
- - TRBJ1-5 TRBV5-1 CASSLVAGSNQPQHF TGCGCCAGCAGCTTGGTTGCAGGGAGCAATCAGCCCCAGCATTTT
- few TRBJ2-3 TRBV15 CATWDYRGNTDTQYF TGTGCCACCTGGGACTACAGGGGGAACACAGATACGCAGTATTTT
TRBD1 - TRBJ1-5 TRBV6-6 CASSYTRGQDQPQHF TGTGCCAGCAGTTACACCAGGGGGCAGGATCAGCCCCAGCATTTT
- - TRBJ2-7 TRBV6-6 CASSYGQGQDVDF TGTGCCAGCAGTTACGGACAAGGGCAAGATGTTGACTTC
TRBD1 - TRBJ1-2 TRBV6-5 CASNYLGQDYGYTF TGTGCCAGCAATTACCTTGGACAGGACTATGGCTACACCTTC
TRBD1 - TRBJ1-4 TRBV19 CASKRQGEFDEKLFF TGTGCCAGTAAACGACAGGGGGAATTTGATGAAAAACTGTTTTTT
- - TRBJ2-1 TRBV29-1 CSVEPGFYNEQFF TGCAGCGTTGAACCAGGGTTCTACAATGAGCAGTTCTTC
- - TRBJ1-5 TRBV30 CAWSSDSNQPQHF TGTGCCTGGAGTTCTGACAGTAATCAGCCCCAGCATTTT
TRBD1 - TRBJ2-1 TRBV19 CASSTGTGTNEQFF TGTGCCAGTAGTACCGGGACAGGGACCAATGAGCAGTTCTTC
TRBD1 - TRBJ1-1 TRBV4-3 CASSQHNRGRGAFF TGCGCCAGCAGCCAACACAATAGGGGGCGAGGAGCTTTCTTT
TRBD2 - TRBJ2-1 TRBV29-1 CSVGSGRTGNEQFF TGCAGCGTTGGGAGCGGGAGGACGGGCAATGAGCAGTTCTTC
TRBD2 - TRBJ2-3 TRBV18 CASSPPSGGSYQYF TGTGCCAGCTCACCGCCGAGCGGGGGTTCCTATCAGTATTTT
- - TRBJ2-1 TRBV19 CASSNYGVSSYNEQFF TGTGCCAGTAGTAATTATGGTGTCAGCTCCTACAATGAGCAGTTCTTC
TRBD2 few TRBJ2-2 TRBV11-2 CASSLAGGLVGELFF TGTGCCAGCAGCTTAGCGGGAGGGCTGGTCGGGGAGCTGTTTTTT
- - TRBJ2-1 TRBV19 CASSSGLGYEQFF TGTGCCAGTAGTAGCGGACTCGGATATGAGCAGTTCTTC